A single count supports the clone carrying this T cell receptor beta chain. TCRdb keeps only in-frame clones here, not all; method: immunoSEQ multiplex PCR. The sample shows roughly 69,000 clones, 80% to 95% of them seen only once. The data were obtained in a study of graft-versus-host responses after intestinal transplantation. Sequenced material: bone marrow, taken almost 750 days after intestinal transplantation. This TCR came from a human patient who received an intestinal transplant, so some T cells may come from the graft donor.

Here the CDR3 reads CASSPREGLRTGEQFF. The CDR3 coding sequence is TGTGCCAGCAGCCCAAGGGAGGGCTTGCGGACGGGTGAGCAGTTCTTC. This chain links TRBV13 with TRBJ2-1, with 7 bases matching TRBD2. The CDR3 is 16 amino acids. Per the germline V gene, CDR1 is PRHDT and CDR2 is FYEKMQ (reference sequence). J gave up 9 bases and V 5 bases, and 16 bases lay outside the gene matches.